One and the same sample provided the 20 T cell receptor beta chains below, sequenced in a study of blood T cells in healthy people across ages. Then a second PCR, running about 6 to 12 cycles, was carried out with a sample-barcoded 5' primer and a J-beta primer mix. MiXCR, applied by TCRdb to the 5' RACE reads, yields one record per CDR3 protein. Of 600,000 to 800,000 distinct CDR3 sequences in the sample, 40% to 65% were seen once. Sequenced input: blood. The receptors originated from a woman of 80 years or more in good health.

This chain joins TRBV10-3 and TRBJ2-7; tentative D call: TRBD2 (6 bases). Between the trimmed V and J ends, which lost 2 bases and 1 base, there was a span of 12 bases. The CDR3 runs 15 residues. Germline V lookup: CDR1 ENHRY, CDR2 SYGVKD. CDR3 bases: TGTGCCATCAGTGAGGGAGGGGACGGATCCTACGAGCAGTACTTC. The encoded protein is CAISEGGDGSYEQYF.

This clonotype was picked up many times. The rearrangement links TRBV12-3 or TRBV12-4 to TRBJ2-7; possibly TRBD1 for D (5 bases). There are 13 residues in the CDR3. The germline V and J ends were trimmed by 2 bases and 8 bases, with 13 bases remaining between them. CDR3 sequence (DNA): TGTGCCAGCAGTTTATTATCCAGGGAAAAGCAGTACTTC. Its protein is CASSLLSREKQYF.

The V and J genes are TRBV28 and TRBJ1-2; 7 bases fit TRBD1. CDR3 length: 14 residues. CDR1 is MDHEN and CDR2 is SYDVKM in the germline V gene. The V gene end was trimmed by 6 bases and the J gene end by 7 bases; junction bases not matched to a gene: 11. In DNA, the CDR3 is TGTGCCAGCAGAAGAGGACAGGTTAGAGGTGGCTACACCTTC. Translated, it gives CASRRGQVRGGYTF.

This clonotype was detected ten times or more. The genes are TRBV20-1 and TRBJ2-3; no clear D. Germline V gene data show CDR1 as DFQATT and CDR2 as SNEGSKA (reference sequence). This CDR3 region has 12 residues. With 7 bases removed from V and 4 bases from J, the gap between germline ends came to 12 bases. The CDR3 spells CSGPPYPDTQYF. CDR3 DNA sequence: TGCAGTGGCCCGCCATATCCAGATACGCAGTATTTT.

This clonotype showed up many times. The V call is TRBV18, the J call TRBJ2-1, with 8 bases identical to TRBD1. CDR1 and CDR2 (germline): KGHSH, LQKENI. The CDR3 totals 16 residues. V lost 3 bases to trimming and J lost 4 bases; unmatched junction nucleotides: 8. Here the CDR3 DNA reads TGTGCCAGCTCACCTTATGCAGGGGGCTATTACAATGAGCAGTTCTTC. This translates into CASSPYAGGYYNEQFF.

This clonotype was observed at least ten times. The J gene is TRBJ2-5, the V gene TRBV29-1; D gene uncertain. The CDR3 length is 12 residues. V was cut by 7 bases and J by 4 bases, with 13 bases left in between. The germline gives CDR1 SQVTM, CDR2 ANQGSEA. The CDR3 sequence: CSAFWGGETQYF. CDR3 bases: TGCAGCGCCTTTTGGGGTGGAGAGACCCAGTACTTC.

This clonotype was seen once. The chain couples TRBV29-1 to TRBJ2-3; D unresolved. Between the trimmed V and J ends, which lost 2 bases and 1 base, there was a span of 7 bases. The CDR3 is 13 residues long. Looked up from germline, CDR1 is SQVTM and CDR2 is ANQGSEA. CDR3 DNA: TGCAGCGTTGAAAGCCTCCGCACAGATACGCAGTATTTT. It encodes CSVESLRTDTQYF.

The CDR3 sequence is CASSHASGSGVSYEQYF. The DNA of the CDR3 is TGTGCCAGCAGCCACGCTAGCGGGAGTGGGGTCTCCTACGAGCAGTACTTC. This chain connects TRBV3-1 to TRBJ2-7; 10 bases align to TRBD2. V lost 3 bases, J lost 0 bases, and 8 bases stayed unmatched. This CDR3 spans 17 amino acids. CDR1 and CDR2 from the germline V gene are LGHDT and YNNKEL (reference sequence).

This clonotype showed up many times. The rearrangement uses TRBV5-5 and TRBJ1-5; 8 bases map to TRBD1. Germline lookup yields CDR1 SGHKS and CDR2 YYEKEE (reference sequence). The CDR3 consists of 16 residues. With 4 bases clipped from V and 6 bases from J, the junction kept 12 bases outside the gene matches. The CDR3 coding sequence is TGTGCCAGCAGCCTATCGACAGGGGCTCTGAGTCAGCCCCAGCATTTT. Translation gives CASSLSTGALSQPQHF.

There are a few counts of this clonotype. This chain links TRBV20-1 with TRBJ2-2; 9 nucleotides match TRBD2. Per germline, CDR1 DFQATT and CDR2 SNEGSKA (reference sequence). The CDR3 covers 16 residues. Trimming cost V 1 base and J 2 bases; bases outside gene matches: 5. In nucleotides, the CDR3 is TGCAGTGCTAGAGTCCAGCGGGGGGCCAACACCGGGGAGCTGTTTTTT. Translating it yields CSARVQRGANTGELFF.

This clonotype was counted many times. The chain uses TRBV5-1 and TRBJ2-6; no clear D gene. CDR1 SGHRS and CDR2 YFSETQ come from the germline V gene. The CDR3 sequence is 16 residues long. V was pared by 0 bases and J by 0 bases, with 7 bases between. Here the CDR3 reads CASSLDLNSGANVLTF. The CDR3 coding sequence is TGCGCCAGCAGCTTGGATCTGAACTCTGGGGCCAACGTCCTGACTTTC. Looking up the rest from reference TRBV5-1 and TRBJ2-6 gives the full variable domain: KAGVTQTPRYLIKTRGQQVTLSCSPISGHRSVSWYQQTPGQGLQFLFEYFSETQRNKGNFPGRFSGRQFSNSRSEMNVSTLELGDSALYLCASSLDLNSGANVLTFGAGSRLTVL.

This clonotype was detected many times. The V call is TRBV5-4, the J call TRBJ2-1, with a tentative D call TRBD1 (5 bases). The CDR3 is 16 amino acids. V was cut by 4 bases and J by 0 bases, with 14 bases left in between. Germline V gene sequence: CDR1 SGHNT, CDR2 YYREEE (reference sequence). The CDR3 DNA reads TGTGCCAGCAGCCGACAACAGGAGAGCTCCTACAATGAGCAGTTCTTC. This codes for CASSRQQESSYNEQFF.

The rearrangement links TRBV20-1 to TRBJ2-7, with D possibly being TRBD1 or TRBD2 (5 bases each). V was cut by 5 bases and J by 3 bases, with 17 bases left in between. This CDR3 spans 14 amino acids. The V gene's germline CDR1 is DFQATT and CDR2 SNEGSKA (reference sequence). CDR3: CSARDGSPGYEQYF. CDR3 sequence (DNA): TGCAGTGCTCGGGACGGTAGCCCCGGCTACGAGCAGTACTTC.

This clonotype occurred a few times. This chain joins TRBV14 and TRBJ2-2; 9 nucleotides match TRBD1. Germline V gene data show CDR1 as SGHDN and CDR2 as FVKESK. After removal of 1 base from V and 7 bases from J, the junction contained 7 bases not matched to a gene. This CDR3 is 16 amino acids long. The CDR3 region is CASSQVGTGTSGELFF. DNA for the CDR3: TGTGCCAGCAGCCAAGTGGGGACAGGGACAAGCGGGGAGCTGTTTTTT.

On this clonotype itself: This could be a read error, since a much larger clone is one nucleotide away. The V and J genes are TRBV27 and TRBJ2-5; D remains ambiguous. The CDR3 totals 12 residues. In germline, CDR1 is MNHEY, CDR2 SMNVEV (reference sequence). The CDR3 sequence: CTSPQRDSTQYF. CDR3 sequence (DNA): TGTACCAGCCCCCAGCGAGACTCGACCCAGTACTTC.

The chain joins TRBV5-1 to TRBJ2-1, with unresolved D. The germline V and J ends were trimmed by 3 bases and 9 bases, with 10 bases remaining between them. Germline CDR1 SGHRS, CDR2 YFSETQ. This CDR3 has 12 residues. CDR3: CASSSNTGEQFF. The CDR3 region has the DNA TGCGCCAGCAGCTCTAATACGGGTGAGCAGTTCTTC.

This clonotype was recorded a few times. The chain carries TRBV28 and TRBJ2-2, with D possibly TRBD2 on 6 matching bases. Germline CDR1 and CDR2: MDHEN and SYDVKM. Trimming shortened V by 5 bases and J by 7 bases, and 14 bases separated the two germline ends. The CDR3 loop spans 14 amino acids. This CDR3 is CASSLLGGDGELFF. The DNA of the CDR3 is TGTGCCAGCAGTCTCCTTGGAGGGGACGGGGAGCTGTTTTTT.

This clonotype was seen ten or more times. For the CDR3, the DNA is TGCAGCGTTGACGGAGGCTACAATGAGCAGTTCTTC. Translated: CSVDGGYNEQFF. This sequence joins TRBV29-1 and TRBJ2-1; possibly TRBD2 for D (5 bases). CDR1 and CDR2 (germline): SQVTM, ANQGSEA. This CDR3 contains 12 residues. V was clipped by 3 bases and J by 3 bases, with 6 bases between them.

This clonotype appeared many times. The chain uses TRBV12-3 or TRBV12-4 and TRBJ1-1; D not certain. CDR3 length: 13 residues. V was shortened by 6 bases and J by 1 base, with 9 bases between the two germline ends. In DNA form, the CDR3 reads TGTGCCAGCAGATCCACGGGGAACACTGAAGCTTTCTTT. Encoded protein: CASRSTGNTEAFF.

Of note for this clonotype: A much larger clone lies one base from this, so it may be a read error. This sequence joins TRBV12-3 or TRBV12-4 and TRBJ2-1, with a tentative D call TRBD2 (6 bases). This CDR3 is built from 15 residues. V was pared by 8 bases and J by 4 bases, with 18 bases between. This CDR3 is CASCRLVVSYNEQFF. Written as DNA, the CDR3 is TGTGCCAGCTGCCGACTAGTGGTGTCTTACAATGAGCAGTTCTTC.